One sample yielded the 20 T cell receptor beta chains listed below, sequenced in a study of beta chain features in type 1 diabetes. Points from the study as a whole: Shortening that was moderate but significant affected the TCRB CDR3s of Type 1 diabetes patients in all four CD4+ subsets.

Their antigens remain unidentified. The study reverse transcribed the entire isolated RNA, so it sequenced expressed TCRB transcripts. TCRdb keeps only in-frame clones here, not all; method: immunoSEQ multiplex PCR. This sample has a few hundred thousand clones; about 12% occur once, and the top ten carry around 0.0099%. The sequenced material came from naive CD4+ T cells from blood. All receptors come from a woman younger than 35 with type 1 diabetes.

The chain uses TRBV5-6 and TRBJ1-2; 7 positions agree with TRBD1. V lost 5 bases to trimming and J lost 3 bases; unmatched junction nucleotides: 7. CDR3 size: 14 residues. Germline V gene lookup returns CDR1 SGHDT and CDR2 YYEEEE. The CDR3 is CASSRVRGDYGYTF. In DNA form, the CDR3 reads TGTGCCAGCAGTCGCGTCAGGGGGGACTATGGCTACACCTTC.

This clone was seen a handful of times. The chain joins TRBV4-3 to TRBJ2-7; 8 bases line up with TRBD1. J gave up 7 bases and V 1 base, and 18 bases lay outside the gene matches. This CDR3 region has 18 residues. Germline-derived CDR1 and CDR2 are LGHNA and YSLEER. The CDR3 DNA is TGCGCCAGCAGCCAAGTCTATAGGAGACGGACAGGGTTGGATGAGCAGTACTTC. Translating gives CASSQVYRRRTGLDEQYF.

The chain uses TRBV7-2 and TRBJ2-1, with D tentatively TRBD2 (5 bases). Germline assignment: CDR1 SGHTA and CDR2 FQGNSA. The CDR3 length is 16 residues. Trimming removed 3 bases from V and 2 bases from J, with 14 bases in between. The CDR3 DNA follows: TGTGCCAGCAGCTTCTCAACGGGAAGTCCCTACAATGAGCAGTTCTTC. As protein: CASSFSTGSPYNEQFF.

The genes are TRBV9 and TRBJ2-1; 13 bases are a match to TRBD2. The CDR3 has 15 residues. Germline CDR1 reads SGDLS; CDR2 reads YYNGEE. Trimming removed 0 bases from V and 10 bases from J; junction bases left unmatched: 4. For the CDR3, the DNA is TGTGCCAGCAGCGTAGGAGGACTAGCGGGAGTGGAGCAGTTCTTC. The encoded protein is CASSVGGLAGVEQFF.

The gene calls are TRBV9 and TRBJ2-3; 12 bases line up with TRBD2. The germline gives CDR1 SGDLS, CDR2 YYNGEE. The CDR3 is 16 residues long. V dropped 4 bases and J dropped 7; count of bases not matched to a gene: 10. The CDR3 here is CASSQQTSGGGYTQYF. The CDR3 bases are TGTGCCAGCAGCCAACAGACTAGCGGGGGAGGTTATACGCAGTATTTT. Full variable domain (outside the CDR3, taken from reference TRBV9 and TRBJ2-3): DSGVTQTPKHLITATGQRVTLRCSPRSGDLSVYWYQQSLDQGLQFLIQYYNGEERAKGNILERFSAQQFPDLHSELNLSSLELGDSALYFCASSQQTSGGGYTQYFGPGTRLTVL.

This clone was counted a few times. The rearrangement uses TRBV7-2 and TRBJ1-2, with TRBD1 as a possible D gene (5 bases). This CDR3 is built from 17 residues. Trimming took 5 bases from V and 0 from J, leaving 19 bases between them. CDR1 is SGHTA and CDR2 is FQGNSA in the germline V gene. DNA for the CDR3: TGTGCCAGCAGCCCCCCGACAGTGGGAAAAACTAACTATGGCTACACCTTC. It specifies CASSPPTVGKTNYGYTF.

This rearrangement joins TRBV30 to TRBJ1-5, with no clear D. V lost 0 bases, J lost 3 bases, and 9 bases lay in between. CDR3 length: 14 residues. Germline CDR1 is GTSNPN and CDR2 is SVGIG (reference sequence). The CDR3 spells CAWSVYSLNQPQHF. The CDR3 coding sequence is TGTGCCTGGAGTGTATATTCCCTCAATCAGCCCCAGCATTTT.

The chain is built from TRBV5-1 and TRBJ1-5, with D maybe TRBD1 (6 bases). The V end was cut by 0 bases, the J end by 4 bases, with 14 bases between. CDR3 length: 16 residues. The germline gives CDR1 SGHRS, CDR2 YFSETQ. CDR3 residues: CASSLDGGAWNQPQHF. As DNA, the CDR3 is TGCGCCAGCAGCTTGGATGGGGGGGCTTGGAATCAGCCCCAGCATTTT.

The gene calls are TRBV28 and TRBJ2-6; the D is unclear. The germline CDR1 and CDR2 sequences are MDHEN and SYDVKM. V was pared by 7 bases and J by 0 bases, with 7 bases between. CDR3 length: 14 residues. The DNA for the CDR3 is TGTGCCAGCACCGGTTTCTCTGGGGCCAACGTCCTGACTTTC. Translated: CASTGFSGANVLTF.

This clone was seen a few times. The gene calls are TRBV9 and TRBJ2-7; 11 nucleotides match TRBD2. V gave up 0 bases and J gave up 0 bases; unmatched junction bases: 5. CDR3 length: 17 amino acids. Germline CDR1 reads SGDLS; CDR2 reads YYNGEE. The CDR3 nucleotides are TGTGCCAGCAGCGTAGGGGTGGGACTAGCGGCCTCCTACGAGCAGTACTTC. It codes for CASSVGVGLAASYEQYF.

The genes are TRBV7-2 and TRBJ2-1; 10 bases match TRBD2. Germline V lookup: CDR1 SGHTA, CDR2 FQGNSA. V trimming: 3 bases; J trimming: 8 bases; junction bases outside the gene matches: 7. The CDR3 spans 15 residues. The CDR3 spells CASSFGLAEPDEQFF. CDR3 DNA sequence: TGTGCCAGCAGCTTTGGACTAGCGGAGCCCGATGAGCAGTTCTTC.

This chain joins TRBV7-8 and TRBJ2-7; D perhaps matches TRBD1 (6 bases). Trimming pared 1 base from V and 1 base from J, leaving 11 bases between. The CDR3 sequence is 15 residues long. CDR1 is SGHVS and CDR2 is FQNEAQ in the germline V gene. The CDR3 bases are TGTGCCAGCAGCTTAGGGACAGACCCATCCTACGAGCAGTACTTC. Its translation: CASSLGTDPSYEQYF.

J is TRBJ1-2 and V is TRBV5-6; weak D call: TRBD1 (5 bases). Germline V gene sequence: CDR1 SGHDT, CDR2 YYEEEE. Trimming took off 1 base at V and 5 bases at J, with 12 bases between the two ends. This CDR3 is built from 14 residues. CDR3 residues: CASSLSGHPYGYTF. As DNA, the CDR3 is TGTGCCAGCAGCTTGTCCGGACACCCATATGGCTACACCTTC.

This clone was observed a handful of times. The CDR3 loop is CAWTPIGEAHGYTF. Written as DNA, the CDR3 is TGTGCCTGGACCCCTATAGGGGAAGCGCATGGCTACACCTTC. The chain uses TRBV30 and TRBJ1-2; D is perhaps TRBD1 (5 bases). The V end was cut by 4 bases, the J end by 6 bases, with 18 bases between. CDR1 and CDR2 (germline): GTSNPN, SVGIG (reference sequence). This CDR3 has 14 residues. The whole variable domain, filled in from reference TRBV30 and TRBJ1-2, reads SQTIHQWPATLVQPVGSPLSLECTVEGTSNPNLYWYRQAAGRGLQLLFYSVGIGQISSEVPQNLSASRPQDRQFILSSKKLLLSDSGFYLCAWTPIGEAHGYTFGSGTRLTVV.

This clone was seen a few times. This chain connects TRBV9 to TRBJ1-1; no definite D call. This CDR3 comprises 17 residues. Trimming shortened V by 1 base and J by 7 bases, and 23 bases separated the two germline ends. The V gene's germline CDR1 is SGDLS and CDR2 YYNGEE. The CDR3 reads CASSVRLGRRQLGEAFF. CDR3 sequence (DNA): TGTGCCAGCAGCGTAAGACTTGGGAGGAGGCAACTGGGTGAAGCTTTCTTT.

A few counts support this clone. The rearrangement links TRBV9 to TRBJ2-7, with D tentatively TRBD2 (6 bases). Germline CDR1 SGDLS, CDR2 YYNGEE. V was cut by 0 bases and J by 5 bases, with 15 bases left in between. CDR3 length: 15 residues. The CDR3 DNA reads TGTGCCAGCAGCGTAGACCGGGAGTTTTGGAACGAGCAGTACTTC. Its translation: CASSVDREFWNEQYF.

This chain uses TRBV5-6 with TRBJ2-3; 8 nucleotides line up with TRBD1. The ends lost 4 bases at V and 2 bases at J; junction bases unmatched: 9. The CDR3 spans 16 residues. CDR1 SGHDT and CDR2 YYEEEE come from the germline V gene. The CDR3 DNA reads TGTGCCAGCAGCCTAATCCGGACAGGGAACACAGATACGCAGTATTTT. It codes for CASSLIRTGNTDTQYF. The full variable domain, completed using reference TRBV5-6 and TRBJ2-3, is DAGVTQSPTHLIKTRGQQVTLRCSPKSGHDTVSWYQQALGQGPQFIFQYYEEEERQRGNFPDRFSGHQFPNYSSELNVNALLLGDSALYLCASSLIRTGNTDTQYFGPGTRLTVL.

The chain has TRBV6-5 and TRBJ2-3, with D possibly matching TRBD2 (6 bases). The CDR3 extends over 15 amino acids. Trimming removed 2 bases from V and 6 bases from J, with 15 bases in between. Germline lookup yields CDR1 MNHEY and CDR2 SVGAGI. CDR3 coding DNA: TGTGCCAGCAGTTACCGCTCCAGTGGGAGGGATACGCAGTATTTT. It specifies CASSYRSSGRDTQYF.

The count of this clone is one. The V and J genes are TRBV7-2 and TRBJ2-5, with a tentative D call TRBD1 (6 bases). The germline gives CDR1 SGHTA, CDR2 FQGNSA. The CDR3 loop spans 15 amino acids. V shed 1 base and J shed 2 bases, with 11 bases lying between them. CDR3: CASSLGGTKQETQYF. The CDR3 region has the DNA TGTGCCAGCAGCTTAGGGGGGACAAAACAAGAGACCCAGTACTTC. Supplemented by reference TRBV7-2 and TRBJ2-5, the full variable domain reads GAGVSQSPSNKVTEKGKDVELRCDPISGHTALYWYRQSLGQGLEFLIYFQGNSAPDKSGLPSDRFSAERTGGSVSTLTIQRTQQEDSAVYLCASSLGGTKQETQYFGPGTRLLVL.

The chain recombines TRBV5-1 with TRBJ1-2; D may be TRBD1 (5 bases). The CDR3 runs to 16 residues. V was trimmed by 0 bases and J by 3 bases, leaving 15 bases between them. Germline CDR1 is SGHRS and CDR2 is YFSETQ. The CDR3 sequence is CASSLAQGVVDYGYTF. Here the CDR3 DNA reads TGCGCCAGCAGCTTGGCTCAGGGCGTGGTTGACTATGGCTACACCTTC. The full variable domain, in which reference TRBV5-1 and TRBJ1-2 provide the parts outside the CDR3, is KAGVTQTPRYLIKTRGQQVTLSCSPISGHRSVSWYQQTPGQGLQFLFEYFSETQRNKGNFPGRFSGRQFSNSRSEMNVSTLELGDSALYLCASSLAQGVVDYGYTFGSGTRLTVV.